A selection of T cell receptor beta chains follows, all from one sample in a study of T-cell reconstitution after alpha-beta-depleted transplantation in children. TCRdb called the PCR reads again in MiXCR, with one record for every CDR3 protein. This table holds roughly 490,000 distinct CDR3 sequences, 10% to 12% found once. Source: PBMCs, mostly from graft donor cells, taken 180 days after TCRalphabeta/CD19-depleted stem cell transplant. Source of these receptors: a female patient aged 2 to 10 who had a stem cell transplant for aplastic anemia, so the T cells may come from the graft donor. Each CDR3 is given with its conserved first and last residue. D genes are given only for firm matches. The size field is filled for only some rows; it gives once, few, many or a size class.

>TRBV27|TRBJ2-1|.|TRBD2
TGTGCCAGCAGTCCTACGGGACTAGCGGGAGGCTATGAGCAGTTCTTC
CASSPTGLAGGYEQFF
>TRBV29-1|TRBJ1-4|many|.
TGCAGCGCCAGGGCGGCAACTAATGAAAAACTGTTTTTT
CSARAATNEKLFF
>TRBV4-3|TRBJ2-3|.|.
TGCGCCAGCAGCCAAAACCGAGGAAGGCACGCAGATACGCAGTATTTT
CASSQNRGRHADTQYF
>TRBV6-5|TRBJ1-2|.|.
TGTGCCAGCAGTTACCGCCCACAGGTTCAGGGCTACACCTTC
CASSYRPQVQGYTF
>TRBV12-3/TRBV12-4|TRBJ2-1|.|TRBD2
TGTGCCAGCAGTTTGGGGACTAGCGGGAGAAATGAGCAGTTCTTC
CASSLGTSGRNEQFF
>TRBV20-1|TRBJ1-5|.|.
TGCAGTGCAAGCGGCAGGGGCAATCAGCCCCAGCATTTT
CSASGRGNQPQHF
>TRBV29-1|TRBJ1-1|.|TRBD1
TGCAGCGTGGCAGGACAGGGCACTGAAGCTTTCTTT
CSVAGQGTEAFF
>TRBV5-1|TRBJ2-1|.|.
TGCGCCAGCAGCTTGCGAGCGGACATTTACAATGAGCAGTTCTTC
CASSLRADIYNEQFF
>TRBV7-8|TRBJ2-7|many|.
TGTGCCAGCAGCTTAGGGGGAGTGTCCGGCGAGCAGTACTTC
CASSLGGVSGEQYF
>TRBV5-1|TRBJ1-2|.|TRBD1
TGCGCCAGCAGCTTTAACCCGGATGGGACAGGGGAACGTCGTGGCTACACCTTC
CASSFNPDGTGERRGYTF
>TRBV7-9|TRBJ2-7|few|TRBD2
TGTGCCGTCACTAGCGGGAGCGACGAGCAGTACTTC
CAVTSGSDEQYF
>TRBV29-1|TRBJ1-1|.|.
TGCAGCGTTGTAGTCACAGGGATGAACACTGAAGCTTTCTTT
CSVVVTGMNTEAFF
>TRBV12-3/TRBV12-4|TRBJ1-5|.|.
TGTGCCAGCAGTGTACAATTTCTAGGAAATCAGCCCCAGCATTTT
CASSVQFLGNQPQHF
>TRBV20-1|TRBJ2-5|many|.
TGCAGTGTATGGGGTTACAGAGAGACCCAGTACTTC
CSVWGYRETQYF
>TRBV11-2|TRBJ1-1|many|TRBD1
TGTGCCAGCAGCACGGGACAGAGTATGAACACTGAAGCTTTCTTT
CASSTGQSMNTEAFF
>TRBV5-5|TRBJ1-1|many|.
TGTGCCAGCAGCTTGGTGTCGGGCAGGGTAACTGAAGCTTTCTTT
CASSLVSGRVTEAFF
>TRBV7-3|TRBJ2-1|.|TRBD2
TGTGCCAGCAGCCTATTACCTAGCGGGGACTACAATGAGCAGTTCTTC
CASSLLPSGDYNEQFF
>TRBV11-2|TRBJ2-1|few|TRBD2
TGTGCCAGCAGACGACTAGCGGGAAGAGGCTACAATGAGCAGTTCTTC
CASRRLAGRGYNEQFF
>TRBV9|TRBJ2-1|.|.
TGTGCCAGCAGCGACCTATACAATGAGCAGTTCTTC
CASSDLYNEQFF
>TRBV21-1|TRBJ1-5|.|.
TGTGCCAGCAGCGAACACGGACAGGGCCCCCTCTATAGCAATCAGCCCCAGCATTTT
CASSEHGQGPLYSNQPQHF
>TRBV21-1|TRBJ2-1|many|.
TGTGCCAGTAGTAGCGGGGGGCAAAACAATGAGCAGTTCTTC
CASSSGGQNNEQFF
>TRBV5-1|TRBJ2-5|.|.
TGCGCCAGTTCAGAGGTTCCAGAGACCCAGTACTTC
CASSEVPETQYF
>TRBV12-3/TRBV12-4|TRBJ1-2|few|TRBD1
TGTGCCAGCACCTGGGACAGGGGGCGATTTGGCTACACCTTC
CASTWDRGRFGYTF
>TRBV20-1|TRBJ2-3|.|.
TGCAGTGCTTGGTGGGTCTACACAGATACGCAGTATTTT
CSAWWVYTDTQYF
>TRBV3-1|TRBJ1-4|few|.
TGTGCCAGCAGCCACCCCAACGGGGGGCCTCGTAATGAAAAACTGTTTTTT
CASSHPNGGPRNEKLFF
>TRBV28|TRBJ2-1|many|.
TGTGCCAGCTTTAGCGCCCTTGTTGGGTTGGGTGAGCAGTTCTTC
CASFSALVGLGEQFF
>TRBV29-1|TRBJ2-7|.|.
TGCAGCGTCGGGGAGCCTTACGAGCAGTACTTC
CSVGEPYEQYF
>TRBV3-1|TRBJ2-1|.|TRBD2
TGTGCCAGCAGCCACGGACTAGCGGGAAGTTTGAATGAGCAGTTCTTC
CASSHGLAGSLNEQFF
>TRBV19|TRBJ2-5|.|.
TGTGCCAGTAGTATGAAGGGACATCGCCAAGAGACCCAGTACTTC
CASSMKGHRQETQYF